Listed below are T cell receptor beta chains from one sample, sequenced in a study of T cell responses to AZD1222 COVID-19 vaccine. Produced via immunoSEQ multiplex PCR; TCRdb's table is partial and in-frame only. The sample lists some 63,000 clones, 85% to 90% occurring once. The material was peripheral blood, obtained 28 days after the second AZD1222 dose. These receptors all come from an adult who received the AZD1222 COVID-19 vaccine. Both conserved end residues are part of each CDR3. D genes are given only for firm matches. Size tells how often a clone was seen (once, few, many) or the class of an expanded clone, and some rows leave it out.

J: TRBJ2-7
V: TRBV6-2/TRBV6-3
size: NA
D: TRBD1
length: 16
DNA: TGTGCCAGCAGTTACCCTCGGACAGGGGGAGGTTACGAGCAGTACTTC
CDR3: CASSYPRTGGGYEQYF

J: TRBJ2-5
V: TRBV9
size: NA
D: NA
length: 13
DNA: TGTGCCAGCAGCGTAGCTGGGAGAGAGACCCAGTACTTC
CDR3: CASSVAGRETQYF

J: TRBJ1-2
V: TRBV6-1
size: NA
D: TRBD1
length: 16
DNA: TGTGCCAGCAGTGAAGCATCAGGGGGCGTCAACTATGGCTACACCTTC
CDR3: CASSEASGGVNYGYTF

J: TRBJ2-5
V: TRBV11-2
size: NA
D: TRBD1
length: 16
DNA: TGTGCCAGCAGCCAAGGACCGGGACAGGGGGCAGTGACCCAGTACTTC
CDR3: CASSQGPGQGAVTQYF

J: TRBJ1-1
V: TRBV10-1
size: once
D: TRBD1
length: 13
DNA: TGCGCCAGCAGAAAGACAGGGGGTACTGAAGCTTTCTTT
CDR3: CASRKTGGTEAFF

J: TRBJ2-2
V: TRBV19
size: NA
D: NA
length: 13
DNA: TGTGCCAGTTCCAGGGTCGTAACCGGGGAGCTGTTTTTT
CDR3: CASSRVVTGELFF

J: TRBJ1-5
V: TRBV19
size: NA
D: NA
length: 17
DNA: TGTGCCAGTCGCCGGGACGCCGGAACGGGGGTTGATCAGCCCCAGCATTTT
CDR3: CASRRDAGTGVDQPQHF

J: TRBJ2-2
V: TRBV12-2
size: once
D: NA
length: 21
DNA: TGTGCAAGTCGCTTAGCCCGATATGATCTTAGCGGGAGGGGGGACACCGGGGAGCTGTTTTTT
CDR3: CASRLARYDLSGRGDTGELFF

J: TRBJ2-1
V: TRBV7-2
size: NA
D: TRBD2
length: 15
DNA: TGTGCCAGCAGCTTAGTTAGCGGGGGGCTGAATGAGCAGTTCTTC
CDR3: CASSLVSGGLNEQFF

J: TRBJ2-5
V: TRBV7-2
size: few
D: NA
length: 14
DNA: TGTGCCAGCAGCCGGGACTTACTCGAAGAGACCCAGTACTTC
CDR3: CASSRDLLEETQYF

J: TRBJ2-1
V: TRBV2
size: NA
D: NA
length: 16
DNA: TGTGCCAGCCACCCGCCGGCGGGGCCCGGGATCGATGAGCAGTTCTTC
CDR3: CASHPPAGPGIDEQFF

J: TRBJ1-5
V: TRBV6-5
size: NA
D: NA
length: 15
DNA: TGTGCCAGCAGGGACCCTACAGGGTTTTATCAGCCCCAGCATTTT
CDR3: CASRDPTGFYQPQHF

J: TRBJ2-3
V: TRBV7-9
size: NA
D: NA
length: 16
DNA: TGTGCCAGCATCTCTAGCGCGGGCCAGCAGTCAGATACGCAGTATTTT
CDR3: CASISSAGQQSDTQYF

J: TRBJ1-4
V: TRBV7-3
size: NA
D: NA
length: 15
DNA: TGTGCCAGCAGCTTCCGCCTAGGGAGGGGTGAAAAACTGTTTTTT
CDR3: CASSFRLGRGEKLFF

J: TRBJ2-7
V: TRBV18
size: NA
D: NA
length: 12
DNA: TGTGCCAGCTCACACGACATCTACGAGCAGTACTTC
CDR3: CASSHDIYEQYF

J: TRBJ2-5
V: TRBV27
size: NA
D: NA
length: 18
DNA: TGTGCCAGCAGTTTTTTTGTTGGGGACTCAAATTACCAAGAGACCCAGTACTTC
CDR3: CASSFFVGDSNYQETQYF

J: TRBJ1-4
V: TRBV5-6
size: NA
D: TRBD1
length: 16
DNA: TGTGCCAGCAGCCCCGAGACAGGGGTTAAAAATGAAAAACTGTTTTTT
CDR3: CASSPETGVKNEKLFF

J: TRBJ2-2
V: TRBV30
size: once
D: NA
length: 13
DNA: TGTGCCTGGGGTAGGCGGATATCGGGGGAGCTGTTTTTT
CDR3: CAWGRRISGELFF

J: TRBJ1-4
V: TRBV5-4
size: NA
D: NA
length: 16
DNA: TGTGCCAGCAGCTTGGATCTGGTTGCAACTAATGAAAAACTGTTTTTT
CDR3: CASSLDLVATNEKLFF

J: TRBJ1-1
V: TRBV4-1
size: NA
D: NA
length: 16
DNA: TGCGCCAGCAGCCAAGGGATTGGGGCCCTGAACACTGAAGCTTTCTTT
CDR3: CASSQGIGALNTEAFF

J: TRBJ1-4
V: TRBV2
size: once
D: TRBD1
length: 14
DNA: TGTGCCAGCACCCAGGACAGGGGAGATGAAAAACTGTTTTTT
CDR3: CASTQDRGDEKLFF

J: TRBJ1-1
V: TRBV13
size: NA
D: NA
length: 13
DNA: TGTGCCAGCAGCTTAGTAATAAACACTGAAGCTTTCTTT
CDR3: CASSLVINTEAFF

J: TRBJ2-4
V: TRBV7-8
size: NA
D: NA
length: 16
DNA: TGTGCCAGCAGCTTCGTTTCGGGGGCGGCCAAAAACATTCAGTACTTC
CDR3: CASSFVSGAAKNIQYF

J: TRBJ1-6
V: TRBV9
size: NA
D: NA
length: 16
DNA: TGTGCCAGCAGCGTAGATCCCGGACAGATTAATTCACCCCTCCACTTT
CDR3: CASSVDPGQINSPLHF

J: TRBJ1-5
V: TRBV30
size: NA
D: NA
length: 13
DNA: TGTGCCTGGAGTCGGGACACCAATCAGCCCCAGCATTTT
CDR3: CAWSRDTNQPQHF

J: TRBJ1-4
V: TRBV19
size: NA
D: NA
length: 13
DNA: TGTGCCAGTGGTGCGGGGGTTAATGAAAAACTGTTTTTT
CDR3: CASGAGVNEKLFF

J: TRBJ2-3
V: TRBV28
size: NA
D: NA
length: 13
DNA: TGTGCCAGCAGTCTTTATAACACAGATACGCAGTATTTT
CDR3: CASSLYNTDTQYF

J: TRBJ1-2
V: TRBV6-6
size: NA
D: NA
length: 14
DNA: TGTGCCAGCAGCCGGACAGCTTTGGACTTCGGCTACACCTTC
CDR3: CASSRTALDFGYTF

J: TRBJ2-7
V: TRBV6-4
size: NA
D: TRBD2
length: 17
DNA: TGTGCCAGCAGACCGAAAACTAGTAGCGGGGGGAACTACGAGCAGTACTTC
CDR3: CASRPKTSSGGNYEQYF